This T cell receptor beta chain was sequenced for a study of T cells after yellow fever vaccination. Whole-study findings and limits: Most primary-vaccination clones recurred post-booster (approximately 95% CD4, 88% CD8). The secondary T-cell response peaked on day 5, not day 15, but was weaker.

Comments on this clonotype: As yet, its antigen is unknown.

Germline V gives CDR1 SGHVS, CDR2 FQNEAQ. The CDR3 loop spans 14 amino acids. V gave up 4 bases and J gave up 6 bases; unmatched junction bases: 5. From the 5' RACE reads, TCRdb called clonotypes with MiXCR, one entry per CDR3 protein. The table includes 620,000 or so distinct CDR3 sequences, about a sixth detected once. This TCR was sampled from a man aged 18 to 29 who received the YFV17D yellow fever vaccine. Sequences were derived from PBMCs, sampled about 5 days after the first yellow fever vaccination. This sequence joins TRBV7-8 and TRBJ2-2, with 7 bases aligning to TRBD1. The CDR3 here is CASSSRQGPGELFF. The CDR3 bases are TGTGCCAGCAGCTCCAGACAGGGCCCCGGGGAGCTGTTTTTT. The entire variable domain, with the rest obtained from reference TRBV7-8 and TRBJ2-2, is as follows: GAGVSQSPRYKVAKRGQDVALRCDPISGHVSLFWYQQALGQGPEFLTYFQNEAQLDKSGLPSDRFFAERPEGSVSTLKIQRTQQEDSAVYLCASSSRQGPGELFFGEGSRLTVL.